Sequencing of this T cell receptor (beta chain) was carried out in a study of cytomegalovirus exposure and HLA in healthy donors. General study results and limits: In a later analysis, HLA-C alleles had the fewest associated TCRs, DRB1 alleles the most. In all likelihood, a cluster of highly shared sequence variants was a sequencing artifact.

As regards this clone: As yet, its antigen is unknown.

Both 60 Vbeta primers and 13 Jbeta primers went into the PCR. Sequenced by immunoSEQ multiplex PCR; TCRdb stores in-frame clones only, minus some. The specimen's table records around 80,000 clones. Trimming took off 1 base at V and 1 base at J, with 19 bases between the two ends. Germline V lookup: CDR1 MGHDK, CDR2 SYGVNS. This CDR3 is 18 amino acids long. This chain connects TRBV25-1 to TRBJ2-5, with D maybe TRBD2 (5 bases). This clonotype originated in a man aged 40-49 years in good health and CMV-seronegative. Sequences were obtained from PBMCs. CDR3 sequence: CASSEWCWRLNCQETQYF. CDR3 nucleotide sequence: TGTGCCAGCAGTGAATGGTGTTGGAGGCTGAATTGCCAAGAGACCCAGTACTTC.